The 12 T cell receptor beta chains given below trace back to one sample, sequenced in a study of T cells in localized non-small cell lung cancer. Profiling relied on immunoSEQ multiplex PCR, and the TCRdb table lists in-frame clones only, not all of them. This repertoire shows approximately 72,000 clones, 84% found once; its top ten account for about 13%. Sequenced material: peripheral blood, taken before any cancer treatment. The receptors stem from an older female donor with stage I lung adenocarcinoma.

This chain joins TRBV5-1 and TRBJ2-3; D not resolved. CDR3 length: 12 residues. Germline V gene sequence: CDR1 SGHRS, CDR2 YFSETQ. V lost 9 bases, J lost 6 bases, and 14 bases lay in between. The CDR3 DNA follows: TGCGCCACAAGTGTGGAAGGGGATACGCAGTATTTT. It specifies CATSVEGDTQYF.

The chain couples TRBV29-1 to TRBJ1-5; no clear D gene. The CDR3 is made up of 13 amino acids. Germline CDR1 reads SQVTM; CDR2 reads ANQGSEA. V was cut by 3 bases and J by 5 bases, with 11 bases left in between. CDR3 sequence: CSVEEQIDQPQHF. The CDR3 nucleotides are TGCAGCGTTGAGGAACAGATTGATCAGCCCCAGCATTTT.

The chain combines TRBV6-6 with TRBJ1-6; weak D call: TRBD1 (5 bases). V lost 7 bases and J lost 11, with 12 bases in between. Germline CDR1 MNHNY, CDR2 SVGAGI (reference sequence). The CDR3 is made up of 12 amino acids. The CDR3 here is CASTPGGTPLHF. The DNA for the CDR3 is TGTGCCAGCACGCCGGGGGGGACACCCCTCCACTTT.

V usage is TRBV6-5 and J usage is TRBJ2-7, with 7 bases lining up with TRBD2. Germline trimming cut 6 bases from V and 6 bases from J; bases unmatched to any gene: 5. This CDR3 region has 12 residues. Germline CDR1 MNHEY, CDR2 SVGAGI. CDR3 sequence reads: CASSHGGSEQYF. The CDR3 coding sequence is TGTGCCAGCAGCCACGGGGGGTCCGAGCAGTACTTC.

In DNA form, the CDR3 reads TGTGCCAGTAGGGGGACAGCCCTATTTGGCTACACCTTC. Protein sequence: CASRGTALFGYTF. V is TRBV19 and J is TRBJ1-2, with TRBD1 matching 7 bases. This CDR3 spans 13 amino acids. Germline loops: CDR1 LNHDA, CDR2 SQIVND (reference sequence). The J segment lost 7 bases and the V segment lost 6 bases, leaving 8 bases of the junction unmatched.

The chain recombines TRBV6-5 with TRBJ2-7; no reliable D call. This CDR3 contains 14 residues. CDR1 and CDR2 (germline): MNHEY, SVGAGI. Trimming cost V 0 bases and J 2 bases, with 8 bases left between them. The CDR3 bases are TGTGCCAGCAGTTACTCCAGATTCACCTACGAGCAGTACTTC. It yields the protein CASSYSRFTYEQYF.

This chain links TRBV7-3 with TRBJ2-1; TRBD2 aligns across 7 bases. This CDR3 spans 15 amino acids. CDR1 is SGHTA and CDR2 is FQGTGA in the germline V gene. Trimming at V came to 5 bases and at J to 0 bases, leaving 4 bases not matched to a gene. The CDR3 is CASSPGLTSYNEQFF. The CDR3 coding sequence is TGTGCCAGCAGCCCGGGACTAACCTCCTACAATGAGCAGTTCTTC. Using reference TRBV7-3 and TRBJ2-1 for the parts outside the CDR3, the full variable domain is GAGVSQTPSNKVTEKGKYVELRCDPISGHTALYWYRQSLGQGPEFLIYFQGTGAADDSGLPNDRFFAVRPEGSVSTLKIQRTERGDSAVYLCASSPGLTSYNEQFFGPGTRLTVL.

The chain is built from TRBV19 and TRBJ1-2; unclear D gene. This CDR3 is built from 13 residues. Trimming left V 3 bases short and J 3 bases short, with 8 bases between. CDR1 is LNHDA, CDR2 SQIVND, per germline (reference sequence). In DNA form, the CDR3 reads TGTGCCAGTAGTATGAGAGGGTACTATGGCTACACCTTC. Its translation: CASSMRGYYGYTF.

The gene calls are TRBV6-1 and TRBJ1-5; weak D call: TRBD1 (5 bases). The V gene lost 11 bases and the J gene lost 0 bases, with 11 bases spanning the gap. From germline, CDR1 is MNHNS and CDR2 SASEGT. This CDR3 has 13 amino acids. In nucleotides, the CDR3 is TGTGCCTCTCGGGGCAATAGCAATCAGCCCCAGCATTTT. Translation: CASRGNSNQPQHF.

For the CDR3, the DNA is TGTGCCAGCAGCTTAGAAGGACCCGCACGGCAGCCCCAGCATTTT. As protein: CASSLEGPARQPQHF. The chain recombines TRBV7-9 with TRBJ1-5; D ambiguous. The germline V and J ends were trimmed by 1 base and 7 bases, with 14 bases remaining between them. The CDR3 is 15 residues long. CDR1 SEHNR and CDR2 FQNEAQ come from the germline V gene (reference sequence).

The chain couples TRBV11-3 to TRBJ2-1; D perhaps matches TRBD1 (7 bases). The CDR3 totals 16 residues. Trimming left V 5 bases short and J 6 bases short, with 20 bases between. The germline CDR1 and CDR2 sequences are SGHNT and YENEEA. Here the CDR3 reads CASSPSRGAYGNEQFF. The CDR3, as DNA: TGTGCCAGCAGCCCGAGCAGGGGGGCCTACGGCAATGAGCAGTTCTTC.

The chain is built from TRBV11-2 and TRBJ2-7, with D perhaps TRBD1 (8 bases). V lost 5 bases and J 6 bases, leaving 17 bases between the germline ends. CDR1 is SGHAT and CDR2 is FQNNGV in the germline V gene. This CDR3 contains 14 residues. CDR3 sequence (DNA): TGTGCCAGCAGCCTACCGACAGGGGAGGGCGAGCAGTACTTC. This sequence encodes CASSLPTGEGEQYF.